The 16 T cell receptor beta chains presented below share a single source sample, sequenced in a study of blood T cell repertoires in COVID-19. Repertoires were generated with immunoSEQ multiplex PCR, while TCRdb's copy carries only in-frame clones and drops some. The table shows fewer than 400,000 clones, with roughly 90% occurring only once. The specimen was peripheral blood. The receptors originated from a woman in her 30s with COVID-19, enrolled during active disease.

The CDR3 loop reads CASSLNRDRGFGYTF. The CDR3, as DNA: TGTGCCAGCAGTTTAAACCGGGACAGGGGTTTTGGCTACACCTTC. V is TRBV28 and J is TRBJ1-2; 10 nucleotides align to TRBD1. This CDR3 is built from 15 residues. Germline CDR1 and CDR2: MDHEN and SYDVKM. With V trimmed by 2 bases and J by 7 bases, 7 bases remained unmatched.

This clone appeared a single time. CDR3 protein: CASSIVGTSGGYEQYF. The DNA of the CDR3 is TGTGCCAGTAGTATAGTCGGGACTAGCGGGGGCTACGAGCAGTACTTC. J is TRBJ2-7 and V is TRBV19; 14 bases fit TRBD2. J gave up 3 bases and V 1 base, and 2 bases lay outside the gene matches. Germline loops: CDR1 LNHDA, CDR2 SQIVND (reference sequence). This CDR3 is built from 16 residues.

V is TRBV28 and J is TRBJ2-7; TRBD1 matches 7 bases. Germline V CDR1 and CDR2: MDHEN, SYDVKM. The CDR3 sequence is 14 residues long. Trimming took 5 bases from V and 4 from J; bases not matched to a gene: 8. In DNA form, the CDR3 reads TGTGCCAGCAGTGCTCCGGGACAGTGGTACGAGCAGTACTTC. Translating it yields CASSAPGQWYEQYF.

Written as DNA, the CDR3 is TGTGCCAGCAGCGCCCGGGAGGACGCAACTAATGAAAAACTGTTTTTT. It specifies CASSAREDATNEKLFF. The J gene is TRBJ1-4, the V gene TRBV25-1; no clear D. This CDR3 contains 16 residues. The germline V and J ends were trimmed by 6 bases and 0 bases, with 14 bases remaining between them. Per germline, CDR1 MGHDK and CDR2 SYGVNS.

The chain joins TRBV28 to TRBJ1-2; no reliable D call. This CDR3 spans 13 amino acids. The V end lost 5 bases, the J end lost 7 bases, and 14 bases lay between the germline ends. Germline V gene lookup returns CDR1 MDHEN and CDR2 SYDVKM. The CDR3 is CASSVRRVSGYTF. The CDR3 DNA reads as TGTGCCAGCAGTGTCCGGCGGGTTAGTGGCTACACCTTC.

CDR3 protein: CASSQDSSGNADTQYF. Here the CDR3 DNA reads TGTGCCAGCAGCCAAGATTCCAGCGGGAACGCAGATACGCAGTATTTT. The V and J genes are TRBV3-1 (or the pseudogene TRBV3-2) and TRBJ2-3; 7 bases fit TRBD2. After removal of 0 bases from V and 4 bases from J, the junction contained 7 bases not matched to a gene. The CDR3 runs 16 residues. CDR1 LGHDT and CDR2 YNNKEL come from the germline V gene (reference sequence).

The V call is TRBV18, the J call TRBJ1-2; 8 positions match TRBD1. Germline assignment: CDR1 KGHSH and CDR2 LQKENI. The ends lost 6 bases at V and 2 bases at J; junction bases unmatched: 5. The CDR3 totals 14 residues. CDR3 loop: CASSRGQENYGYTF. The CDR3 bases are TGTGCCAGCTCCCGGGGACAGGAAAACTATGGCTACACCTTC.

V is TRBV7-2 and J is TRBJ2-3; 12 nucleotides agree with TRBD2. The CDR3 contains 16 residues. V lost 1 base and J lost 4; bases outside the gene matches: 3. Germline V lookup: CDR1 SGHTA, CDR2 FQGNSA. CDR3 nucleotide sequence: TGTGCCAGCAGCTTAGTCCCTAGCGGGGGGGCAGATACGCAGTATTTT. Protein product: CASSLVPSGGADTQYF.

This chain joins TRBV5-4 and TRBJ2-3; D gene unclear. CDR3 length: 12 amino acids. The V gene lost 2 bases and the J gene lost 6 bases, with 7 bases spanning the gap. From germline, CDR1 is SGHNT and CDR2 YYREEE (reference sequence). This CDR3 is CASSFLRDTQYF. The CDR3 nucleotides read TGTGCCAGCAGCTTCCTCAGGGATACGCAGTATTTT.

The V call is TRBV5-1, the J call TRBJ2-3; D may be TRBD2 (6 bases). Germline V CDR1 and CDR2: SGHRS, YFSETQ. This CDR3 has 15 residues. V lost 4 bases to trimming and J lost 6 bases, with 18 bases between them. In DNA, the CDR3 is TGCGCCAGCAGCCCCCGGGGCGGGATTTATGATACGCAGTATTTT. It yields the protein CASSPRGGIYDTQYF.

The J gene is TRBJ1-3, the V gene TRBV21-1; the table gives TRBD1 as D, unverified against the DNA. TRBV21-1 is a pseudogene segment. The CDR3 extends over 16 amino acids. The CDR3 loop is CASSKFQGKGGNTIYF. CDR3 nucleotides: TGTGCCAGCAGCAAATTCCAGGGGAAGGGTGGAAACACCATATATTTT.

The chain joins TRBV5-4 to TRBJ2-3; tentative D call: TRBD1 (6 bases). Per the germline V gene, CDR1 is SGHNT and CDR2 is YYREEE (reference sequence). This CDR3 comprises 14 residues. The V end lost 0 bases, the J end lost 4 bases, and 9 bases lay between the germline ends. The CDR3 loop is CASSLDTGSDTQYF. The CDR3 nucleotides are TGTGCCAGCAGCTTGGATACAGGGTCAGATACGCAGTATTTT.

CDR3 residues: CASRPGTGFTYGYTF. CDR3 bases: TGTGCCAGTAGACCCGGGACAGGGTTTACCTATGGCTACACCTTC. The V and J genes are TRBV19 and TRBJ1-2, with 9 bases that match TRBD1. Per the germline V gene, CDR1 is LNHDA and CDR2 is SQIVND (reference sequence). Losses at the gene ends were 6 bases for V and 4 bases for J; bases not matched to a gene: 9. CDR3 length: 15 amino acids.

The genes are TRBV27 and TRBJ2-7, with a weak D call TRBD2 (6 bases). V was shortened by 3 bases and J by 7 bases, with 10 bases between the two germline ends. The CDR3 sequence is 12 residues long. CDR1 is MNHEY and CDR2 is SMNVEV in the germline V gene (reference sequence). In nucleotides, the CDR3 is TGTGCCAGCAGTTTGACGGGGAGGGAGCAGTACTTC. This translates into CASSLTGREQYF.

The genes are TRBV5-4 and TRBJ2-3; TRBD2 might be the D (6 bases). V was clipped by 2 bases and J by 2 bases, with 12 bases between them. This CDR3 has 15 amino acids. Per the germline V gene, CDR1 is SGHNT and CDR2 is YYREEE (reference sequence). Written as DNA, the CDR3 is TGTGCCAGCAGCTTTCAGGCTAGCGTCACAGATACGCAGTATTTT. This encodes CASSFQASVTDTQYF.

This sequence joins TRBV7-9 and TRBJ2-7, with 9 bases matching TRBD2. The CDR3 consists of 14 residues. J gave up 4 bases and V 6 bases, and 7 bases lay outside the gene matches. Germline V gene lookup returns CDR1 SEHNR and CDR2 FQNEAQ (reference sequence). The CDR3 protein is CASSPSGTQYEQYF. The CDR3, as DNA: TGTGCCAGCAGTCCTAGCGGGACTCAATACGAGCAGTACTTC. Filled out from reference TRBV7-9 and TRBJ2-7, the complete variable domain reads DTGVSQNPRHKITKRGQNVTFRCDPISEHNRLYWYRQTLGQGPEFLTYFQNEAQLEKSRLLSDRFSAERPKGSFSTLEIQRTEQGDSAMYLCASSPSGTQYEQYFGPGTRLTVT.